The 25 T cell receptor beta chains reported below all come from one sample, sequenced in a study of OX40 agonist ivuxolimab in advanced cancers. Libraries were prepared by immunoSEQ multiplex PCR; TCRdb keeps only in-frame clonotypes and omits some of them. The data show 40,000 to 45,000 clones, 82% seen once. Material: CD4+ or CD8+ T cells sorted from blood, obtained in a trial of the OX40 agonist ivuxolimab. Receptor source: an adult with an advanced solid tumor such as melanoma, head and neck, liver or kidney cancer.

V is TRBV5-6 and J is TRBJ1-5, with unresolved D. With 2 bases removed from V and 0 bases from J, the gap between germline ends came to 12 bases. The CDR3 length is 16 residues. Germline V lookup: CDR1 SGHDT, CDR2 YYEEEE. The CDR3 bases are TGTGCCAGCAGCTTTGCAGGCTTCTATAGCAATCAGCCCCAGCATTTT. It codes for CASSFAGFYSNQPQHF.

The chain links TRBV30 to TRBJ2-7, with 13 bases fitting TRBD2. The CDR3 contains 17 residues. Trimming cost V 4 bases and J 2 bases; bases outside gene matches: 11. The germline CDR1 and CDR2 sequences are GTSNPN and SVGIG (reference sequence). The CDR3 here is CAWTRGRTSGRAYEQYF. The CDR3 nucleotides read TGTGCCTGGACTAGGGGGCGGACTAGCGGGAGAGCCTACGAGCAGTACTTC.

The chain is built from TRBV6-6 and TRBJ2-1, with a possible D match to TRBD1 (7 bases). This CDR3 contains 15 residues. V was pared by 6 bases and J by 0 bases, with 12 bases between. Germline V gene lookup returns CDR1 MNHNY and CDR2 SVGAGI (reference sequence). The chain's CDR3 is CASRGGGSSYNEQFF. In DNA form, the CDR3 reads TGTGCCAGCAGAGGAGGGGGCAGCTCCTACAATGAGCAGTTCTTC.

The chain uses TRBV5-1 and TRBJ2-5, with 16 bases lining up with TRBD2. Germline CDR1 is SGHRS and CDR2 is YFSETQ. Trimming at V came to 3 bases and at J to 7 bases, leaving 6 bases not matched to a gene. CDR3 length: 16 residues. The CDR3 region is CASSSGLAGGPGTQYF. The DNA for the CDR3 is TGCGCCAGCAGCTCGGGACTAGCGGGGGGGCCGGGGACCCAGTACTTC.

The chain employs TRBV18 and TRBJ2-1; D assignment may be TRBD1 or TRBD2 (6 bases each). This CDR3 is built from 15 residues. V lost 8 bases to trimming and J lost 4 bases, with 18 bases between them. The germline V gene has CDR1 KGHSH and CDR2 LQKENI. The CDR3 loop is CASKARDILYNEQFF. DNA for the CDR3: TGTGCCAGCAAAGCGCGGGACATACTATACAATGAGCAGTTCTTC.

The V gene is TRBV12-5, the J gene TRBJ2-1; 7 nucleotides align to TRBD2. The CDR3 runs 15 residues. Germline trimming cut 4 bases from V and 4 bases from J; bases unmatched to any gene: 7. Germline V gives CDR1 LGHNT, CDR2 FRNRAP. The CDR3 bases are TGTGCTAGTGGTTCCCGGGACTACCTTTACAATGAGCAGTTCTTC. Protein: CASGSRDYLYNEQFF.

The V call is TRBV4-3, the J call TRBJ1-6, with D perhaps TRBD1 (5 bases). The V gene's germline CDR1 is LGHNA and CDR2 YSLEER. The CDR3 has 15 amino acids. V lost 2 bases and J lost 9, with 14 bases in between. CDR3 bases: TGCGCCAGCAGCCAATTCGACAGCCATGGTTCACCCCTCCACTTT. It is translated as CASSQFDSHGSPLHF.

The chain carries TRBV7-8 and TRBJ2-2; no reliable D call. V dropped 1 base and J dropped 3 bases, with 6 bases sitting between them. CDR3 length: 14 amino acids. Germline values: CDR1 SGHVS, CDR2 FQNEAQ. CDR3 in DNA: TGTGCCAGCAGCTTAGAACTGTACACCGGGGAGCTGTTTTTT. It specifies CASSLELYTGELFF.

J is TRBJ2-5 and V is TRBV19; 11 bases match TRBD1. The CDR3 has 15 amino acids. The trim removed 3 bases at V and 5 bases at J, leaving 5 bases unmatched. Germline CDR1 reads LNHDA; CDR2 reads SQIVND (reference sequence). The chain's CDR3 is CASSIGDRGGETQYF. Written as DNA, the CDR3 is TGTGCCAGTAGTATCGGGGACAGGGGGGGGGAGACCCAGTACTTC.

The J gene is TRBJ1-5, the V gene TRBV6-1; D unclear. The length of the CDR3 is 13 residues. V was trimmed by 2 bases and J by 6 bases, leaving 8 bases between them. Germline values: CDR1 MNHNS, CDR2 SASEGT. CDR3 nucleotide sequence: TGTGCCAGCAGTGAACTGTCCCCTCAGCCCCAGCATTTT. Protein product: CASSELSPQPQHF.

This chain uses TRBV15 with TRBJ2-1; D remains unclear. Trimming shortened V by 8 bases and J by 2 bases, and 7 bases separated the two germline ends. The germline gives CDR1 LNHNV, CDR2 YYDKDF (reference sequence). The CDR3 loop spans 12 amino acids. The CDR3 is CATLDPYNEQFF. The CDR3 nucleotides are TGTGCCACCCTCGACCCCTACAATGAGCAGTTCTTC.

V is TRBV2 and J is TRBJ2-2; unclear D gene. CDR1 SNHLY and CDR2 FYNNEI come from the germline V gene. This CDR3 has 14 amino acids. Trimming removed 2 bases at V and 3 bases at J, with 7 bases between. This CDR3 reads CASSEQRHTGELFF. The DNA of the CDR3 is TGTGCCAGCAGTGAACAGCGCCACACCGGGGAGCTGTTTTTT.

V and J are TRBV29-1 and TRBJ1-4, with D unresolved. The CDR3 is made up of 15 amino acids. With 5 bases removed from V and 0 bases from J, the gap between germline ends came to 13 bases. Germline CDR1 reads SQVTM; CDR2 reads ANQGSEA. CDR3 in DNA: TGCAGCGTTAAGGGCAGGACCGCAACTAATGAAAAACTGTTTTTT. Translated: CSVKGRTATNEKLFF.

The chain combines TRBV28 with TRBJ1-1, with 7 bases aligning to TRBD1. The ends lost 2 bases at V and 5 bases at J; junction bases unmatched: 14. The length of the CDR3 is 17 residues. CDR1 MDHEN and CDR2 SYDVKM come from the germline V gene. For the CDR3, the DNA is TGTGCCAGCAGTTTACCGGGACAGTTAACTCAGGGAACTGAAGCTTTCTTT. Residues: CASSLPGQLTQGTEAFF.

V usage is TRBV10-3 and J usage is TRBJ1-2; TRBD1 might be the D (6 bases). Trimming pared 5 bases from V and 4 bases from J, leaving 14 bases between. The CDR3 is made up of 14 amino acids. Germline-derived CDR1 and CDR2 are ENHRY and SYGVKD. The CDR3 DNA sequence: TGTGCCATCAGTAGGGGCGGGGGGCCCTATGGCTACACCTTC. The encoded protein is CAISRGGGPYGYTF.

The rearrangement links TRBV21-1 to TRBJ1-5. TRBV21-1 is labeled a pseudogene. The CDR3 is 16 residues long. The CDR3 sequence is CASSKLRVVGNQPQHF. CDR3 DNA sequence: TGTGCCAGCAGCAAACTTAGGGTCGTGGGCAATCAGCCCCAGCATTTT.

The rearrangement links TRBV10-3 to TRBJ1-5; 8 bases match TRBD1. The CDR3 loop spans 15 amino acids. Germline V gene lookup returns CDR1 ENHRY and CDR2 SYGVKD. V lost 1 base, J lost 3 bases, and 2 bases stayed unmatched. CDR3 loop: CAISEWGQVNQPQHF. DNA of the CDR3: TGTGCCATCAGTGAGTGGGGACAGGTCAATCAGCCCCAGCATTTT.

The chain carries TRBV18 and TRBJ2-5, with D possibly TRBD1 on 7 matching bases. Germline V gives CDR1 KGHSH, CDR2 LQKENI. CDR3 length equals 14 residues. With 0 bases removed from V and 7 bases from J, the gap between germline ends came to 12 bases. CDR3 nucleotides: TGTGCCAGCTCACCACCATCCCAGGGGGGGACCCAGTACTTC. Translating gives CASSPPSQGGTQYF.

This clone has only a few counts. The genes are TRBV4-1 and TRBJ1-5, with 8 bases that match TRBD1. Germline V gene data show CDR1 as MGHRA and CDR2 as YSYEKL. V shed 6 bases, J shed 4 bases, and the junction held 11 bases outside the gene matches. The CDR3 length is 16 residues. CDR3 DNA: TGCGCCAGCAGTCCGAACGTGGGACAGGTAAATCAGCCCCAGCATTTT. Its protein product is CASSPNVGQVNQPQHF.

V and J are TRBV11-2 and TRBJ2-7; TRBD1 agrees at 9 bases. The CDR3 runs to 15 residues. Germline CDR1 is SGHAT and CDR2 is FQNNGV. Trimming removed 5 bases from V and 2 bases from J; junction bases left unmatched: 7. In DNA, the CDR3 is TGTGCCAGCAGCGTCGGGACAGGGACCACCTACGAGCAGTACTTC. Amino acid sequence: CASSVGTGTTYEQYF.

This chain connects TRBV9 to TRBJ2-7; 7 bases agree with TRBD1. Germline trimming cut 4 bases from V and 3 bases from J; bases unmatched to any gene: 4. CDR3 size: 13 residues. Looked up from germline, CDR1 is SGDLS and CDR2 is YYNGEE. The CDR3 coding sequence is TGTGCCAGCAGCAGAGGGGACAGCTACGAGCAGTACTTC. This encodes CASSRGDSYEQYF.

The CDR3 sequence is CASSFTAGELFF. The DNA of the CDR3 is TGTGCCAGCAGCTTTACGGCGGGGGAGCTGTTTTTT. The rearrangement joins TRBV9 to TRBJ2-2; no reliable D call. With 4 bases removed from V and 8 bases from J, the gap between germline ends came to 9 bases. Germline loops: CDR1 SGDLS, CDR2 YYNGEE. CDR3 length: 12 residues. Combining the CDR3 with reference TRBV9 and TRBJ2-2 gives the whole variable domain DSGVTQTPKHLITATGQRVTLRCSPRSGDLSVYWYQQSLDQGLQFLIQYYNGEERAKGNILERFSAQQFPDLHSELNLSSLELGDSALYFCASSFTAGELFFGEGSRLTVL.

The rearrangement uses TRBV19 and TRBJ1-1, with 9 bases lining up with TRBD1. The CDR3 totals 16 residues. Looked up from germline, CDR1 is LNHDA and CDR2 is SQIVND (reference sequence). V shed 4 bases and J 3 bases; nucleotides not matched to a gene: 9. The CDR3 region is CASSTLQGAKDTEAFF. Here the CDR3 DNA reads TGTGCCAGTAGTACCTTACAGGGGGCAAAAGACACTGAAGCTTTCTTT.

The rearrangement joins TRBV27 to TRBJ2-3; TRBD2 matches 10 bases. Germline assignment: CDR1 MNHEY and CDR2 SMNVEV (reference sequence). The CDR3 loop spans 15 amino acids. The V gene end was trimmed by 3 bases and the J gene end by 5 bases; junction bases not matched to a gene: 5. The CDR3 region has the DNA TGTGCCAGCAGTTTGGTAGCGGGAGGCCAAGATACGCAGTATTTT. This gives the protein CASSLVAGGQDTQYF.

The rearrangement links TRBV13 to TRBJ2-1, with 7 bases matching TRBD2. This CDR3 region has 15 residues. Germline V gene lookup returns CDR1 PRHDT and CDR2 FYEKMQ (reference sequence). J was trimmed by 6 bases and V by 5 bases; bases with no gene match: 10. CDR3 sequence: CASSKRLTGGNEQFF. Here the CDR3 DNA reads TGTGCCAGCAGCAAAAGACTAACGGGGGGCAATGAGCAGTTCTTC.